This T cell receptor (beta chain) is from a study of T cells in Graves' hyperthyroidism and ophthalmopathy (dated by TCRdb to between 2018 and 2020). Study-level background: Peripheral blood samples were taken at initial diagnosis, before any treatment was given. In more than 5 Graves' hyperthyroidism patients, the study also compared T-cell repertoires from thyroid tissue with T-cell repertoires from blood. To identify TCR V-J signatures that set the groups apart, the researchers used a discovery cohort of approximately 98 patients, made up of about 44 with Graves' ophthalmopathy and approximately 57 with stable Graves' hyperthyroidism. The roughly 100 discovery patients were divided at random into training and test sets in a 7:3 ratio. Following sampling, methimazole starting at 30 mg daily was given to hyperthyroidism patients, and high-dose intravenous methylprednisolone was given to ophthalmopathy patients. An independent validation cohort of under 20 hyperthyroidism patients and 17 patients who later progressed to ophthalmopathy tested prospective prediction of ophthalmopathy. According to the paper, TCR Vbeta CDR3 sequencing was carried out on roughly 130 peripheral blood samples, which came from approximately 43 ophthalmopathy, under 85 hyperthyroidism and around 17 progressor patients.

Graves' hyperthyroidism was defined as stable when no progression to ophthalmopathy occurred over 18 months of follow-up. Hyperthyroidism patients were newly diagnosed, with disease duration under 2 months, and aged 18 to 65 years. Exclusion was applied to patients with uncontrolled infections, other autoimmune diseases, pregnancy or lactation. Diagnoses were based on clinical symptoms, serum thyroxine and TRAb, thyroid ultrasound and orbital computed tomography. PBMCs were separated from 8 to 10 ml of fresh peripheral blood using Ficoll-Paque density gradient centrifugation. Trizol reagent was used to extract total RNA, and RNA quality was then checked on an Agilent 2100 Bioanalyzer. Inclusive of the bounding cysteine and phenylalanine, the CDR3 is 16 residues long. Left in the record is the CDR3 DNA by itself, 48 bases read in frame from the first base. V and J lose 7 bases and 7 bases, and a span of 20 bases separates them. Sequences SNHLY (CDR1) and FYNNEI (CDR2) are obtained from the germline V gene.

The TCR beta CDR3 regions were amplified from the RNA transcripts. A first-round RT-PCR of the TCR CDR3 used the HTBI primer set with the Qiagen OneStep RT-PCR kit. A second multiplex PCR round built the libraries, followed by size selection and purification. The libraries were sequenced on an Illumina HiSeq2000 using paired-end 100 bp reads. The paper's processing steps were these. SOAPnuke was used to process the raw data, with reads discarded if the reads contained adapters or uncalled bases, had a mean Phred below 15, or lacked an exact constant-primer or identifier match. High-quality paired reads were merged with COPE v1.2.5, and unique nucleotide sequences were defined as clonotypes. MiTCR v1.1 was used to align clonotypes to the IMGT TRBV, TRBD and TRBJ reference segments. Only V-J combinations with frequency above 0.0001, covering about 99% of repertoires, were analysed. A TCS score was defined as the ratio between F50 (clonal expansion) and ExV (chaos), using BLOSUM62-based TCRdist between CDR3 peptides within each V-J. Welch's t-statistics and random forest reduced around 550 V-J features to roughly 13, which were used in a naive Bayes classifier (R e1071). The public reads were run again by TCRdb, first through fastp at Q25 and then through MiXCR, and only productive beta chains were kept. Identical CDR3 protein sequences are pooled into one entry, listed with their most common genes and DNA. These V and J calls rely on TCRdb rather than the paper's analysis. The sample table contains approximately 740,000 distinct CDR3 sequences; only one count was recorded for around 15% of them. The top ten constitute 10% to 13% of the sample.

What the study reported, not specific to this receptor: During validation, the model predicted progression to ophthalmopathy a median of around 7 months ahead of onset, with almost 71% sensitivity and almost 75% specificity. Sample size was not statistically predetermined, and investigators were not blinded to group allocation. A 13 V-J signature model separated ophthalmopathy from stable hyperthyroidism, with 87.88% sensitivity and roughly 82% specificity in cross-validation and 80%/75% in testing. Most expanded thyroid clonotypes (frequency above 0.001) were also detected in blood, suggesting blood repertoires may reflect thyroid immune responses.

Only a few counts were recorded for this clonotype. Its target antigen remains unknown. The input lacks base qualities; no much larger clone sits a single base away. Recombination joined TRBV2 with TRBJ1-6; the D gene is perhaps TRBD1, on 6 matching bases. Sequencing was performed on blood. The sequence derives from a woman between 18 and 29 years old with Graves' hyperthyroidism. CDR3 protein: CASTGTVTGLNSPLHF. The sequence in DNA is TGTGCCAGCACCGGAACAGTGACAGGTCTGAATTCACCCCTCCACTTT.